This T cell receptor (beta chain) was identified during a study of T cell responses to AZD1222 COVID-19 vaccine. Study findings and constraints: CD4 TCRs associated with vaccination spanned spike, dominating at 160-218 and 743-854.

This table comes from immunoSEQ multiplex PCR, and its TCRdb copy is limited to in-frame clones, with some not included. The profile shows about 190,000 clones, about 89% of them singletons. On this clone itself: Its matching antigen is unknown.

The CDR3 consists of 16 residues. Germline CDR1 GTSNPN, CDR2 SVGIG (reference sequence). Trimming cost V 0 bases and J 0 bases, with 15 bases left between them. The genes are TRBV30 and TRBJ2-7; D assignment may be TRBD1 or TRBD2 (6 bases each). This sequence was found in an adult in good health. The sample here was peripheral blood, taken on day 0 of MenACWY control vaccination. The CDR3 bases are TGTGCCTGGAGTGTCTGGGGGGCGCAGAGCTCCTACGAGCAGTACTTC. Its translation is CAWSVWGAQSSYEQYF.